The T cell receptor (beta chain) under discussion was sequenced for a study of blood T cell repertoires in COVID-19. Participants reported their clinical history, and cohort assignment relied on those reports. TCRdb's copy holds only in-frame clones and misses some; the assay was immunoSEQ multiplex PCR. This sample yields roughly 180,000 clones, of which approximately 82% are seen a single time; 15% to 20% belongs to the top ten. With 8 bases removed from V and 3 bases from J, the gap between germline ends came to 14 bases. Germline V gene sequence: CDR1 SQVTM, CDR2 ANQGSEA. The CDR3 extends over 12 amino acids.

The gene calls are TRBV29-1 and TRBJ2-7; tentatively, D is TRBD1 (5 bases). What was sequenced was PBMCs or T cells enriched from blood (not recorded which). The receptor was derived from a man in his fifties or sixties who had recovered from COVID-19. Written as DNA, the CDR3 is TGCAGCCATGGACCAGGGCGCTACGAGCAGTACTTC. It encodes CSHGPGRYEQYF.